The T cell receptor beta chain described here comes from a study of T cells in Graves' hyperthyroidism and ophthalmopathy. RNA transcripts yielded amplified TCR beta CDR3 regions. A first-round RT-PCR of the TCR CDR3 used the HTBI primer set. TCRdb itself ran the multiplex PCR reads through MiXCR, one entry per CDR3 protein. The sample lists 500,000 or so distinct CDR3 sequences, 15% to 20% occurring once. This clonotype was observed a handful of times. In germline, CDR1 is SGHRS, CDR2 YFSETQ. The germline V and J ends were trimmed by 0 bases and 3 bases, with 10 bases remaining between them. The CDR3 totals 15 residues. Orbital computed tomography and thyroid ultrasound, together with serum TRAb and thyroxine and clinical symptoms, were used for diagnoses.

V usage is TRBV5-1 and J usage is TRBJ2-1; D is possibly TRBD1 or TRBD2 (5 bases each). Sequenced input: blood. This TCR came from a woman in her twenties or thirties with Graves' ophthalmopathy. The CDR3 DNA reads TGCGCCAGCAGCTTGGACGGGACCTACTACAATGAGCAGTTCTTC. This translates into CASSLDGTYYNEQFF. Drawing the rest from reference TRBV5-1 and TRBJ2-1, the complete variable domain is KAGVTQTPRYLIKTRGQQVTLSCSPISGHRSVSWYQQTPGQGLQFLFEYFSETQRNKGNFPGRFSGRQFSNSRSEMNVSTLELGDSALYLCASSLDGTYYNEQFFGPGTRLTVL.